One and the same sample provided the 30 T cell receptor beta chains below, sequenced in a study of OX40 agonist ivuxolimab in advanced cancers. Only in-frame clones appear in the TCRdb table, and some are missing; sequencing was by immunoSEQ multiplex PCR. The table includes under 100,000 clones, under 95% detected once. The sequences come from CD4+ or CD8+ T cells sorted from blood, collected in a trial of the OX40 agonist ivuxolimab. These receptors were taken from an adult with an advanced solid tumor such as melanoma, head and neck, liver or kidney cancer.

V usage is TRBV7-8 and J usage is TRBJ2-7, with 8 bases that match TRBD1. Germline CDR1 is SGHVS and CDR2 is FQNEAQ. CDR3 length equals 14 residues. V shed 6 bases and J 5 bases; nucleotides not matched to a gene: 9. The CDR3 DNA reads TGTGCCAGCAGTCCGACAGGGGACTTCCACGAGCAGTACTTC. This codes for CASSPTGDFHEQYF.

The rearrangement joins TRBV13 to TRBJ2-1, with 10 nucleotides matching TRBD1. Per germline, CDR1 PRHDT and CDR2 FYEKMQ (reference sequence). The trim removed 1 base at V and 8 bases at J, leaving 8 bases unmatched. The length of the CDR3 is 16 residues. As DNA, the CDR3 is TGTGCCAGCAGCTTAGATCAGGACAGGGGGGGCGATGAGCAGTTCTTC. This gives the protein CASSLDQDRGGDEQFF.

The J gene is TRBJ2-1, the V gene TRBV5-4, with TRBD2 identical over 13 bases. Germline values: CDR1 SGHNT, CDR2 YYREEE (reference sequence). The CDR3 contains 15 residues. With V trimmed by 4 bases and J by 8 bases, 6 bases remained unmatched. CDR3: CASSTGTSGADEQFF. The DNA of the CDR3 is TGTGCCAGCAGCACCGGGACTAGCGGGGCCGATGAGCAGTTCTTC.

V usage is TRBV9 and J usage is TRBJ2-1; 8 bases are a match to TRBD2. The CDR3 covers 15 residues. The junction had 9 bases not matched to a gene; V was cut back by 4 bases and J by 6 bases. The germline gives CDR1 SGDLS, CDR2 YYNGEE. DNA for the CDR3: TGTGCCAGCAGCCCCTTTGCGGGGGGAAGCAATGAGCAGTTCTTC. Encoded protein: CASSPFAGGSNEQFF.

CDR3 loop: CASSLGGEYEQYF. The CDR3, as DNA: TGCGCCAGCAGCTTGGGAGGGGAATACGAGCAGTACTTC. This sequence joins TRBV5-1 and TRBJ2-7; TRBD1 or TRBD2 may be the D gene (5 bases each). This CDR3 region has 13 residues. The ends were cut back, 0 bases at V and 4 bases at J, with 8 bases in the middle. CDR1 and CDR2 (germline): SGHRS, YFSETQ.

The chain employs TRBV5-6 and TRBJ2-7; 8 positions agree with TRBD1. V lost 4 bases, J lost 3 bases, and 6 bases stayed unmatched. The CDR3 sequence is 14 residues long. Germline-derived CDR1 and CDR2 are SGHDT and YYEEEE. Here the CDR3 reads CASSPGQVVYEQYF. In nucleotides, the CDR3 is TGTGCCAGCAGCCCGGGACAGGTTGTCTACGAGCAGTACTTC.

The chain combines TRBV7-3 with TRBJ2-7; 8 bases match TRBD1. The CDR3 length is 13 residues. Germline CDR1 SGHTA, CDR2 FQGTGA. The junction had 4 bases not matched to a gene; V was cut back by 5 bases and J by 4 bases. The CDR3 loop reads CASSTYRGYEQYF. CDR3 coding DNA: TGTGCCAGCAGCACTTACAGGGGGTACGAGCAGTACTTC.

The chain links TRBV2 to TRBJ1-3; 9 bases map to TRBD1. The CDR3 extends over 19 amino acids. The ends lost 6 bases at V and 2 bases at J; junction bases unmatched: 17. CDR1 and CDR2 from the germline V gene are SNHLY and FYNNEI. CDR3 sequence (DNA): TGTGCCAGCAGCAGCGCCCGCGGGGACAGGGAACGAGCTGGAAACACCATATATTTT. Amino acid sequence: CASSSARGDRERAGNTIYF.

The CDR3 sequence: CASRIYPAGTITYEQYF. The CDR3 bases are TGTGCCAGCAGAATCTATCCCGCCGGGACGATAACCTACGAGCAGTACTTC. The rearrangement uses TRBV27 and TRBJ2-7; the D gene could be TRBD1 or TRBD2 (5 bases each). The V end was cut by 6 bases, the J end by 2 bases, with 23 bases between. The CDR3 sequence is 17 residues long. Germline V CDR1 and CDR2: MNHEY, SMNVEV (reference sequence).

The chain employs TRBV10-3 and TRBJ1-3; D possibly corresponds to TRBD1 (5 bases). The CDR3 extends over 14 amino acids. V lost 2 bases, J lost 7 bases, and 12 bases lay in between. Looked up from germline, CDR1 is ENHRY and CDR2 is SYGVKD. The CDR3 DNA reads TGTGCCATCAGTGAGGTGGCAGGGTCTAACACCATATATTTT. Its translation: CAISEVAGSNTIYF.

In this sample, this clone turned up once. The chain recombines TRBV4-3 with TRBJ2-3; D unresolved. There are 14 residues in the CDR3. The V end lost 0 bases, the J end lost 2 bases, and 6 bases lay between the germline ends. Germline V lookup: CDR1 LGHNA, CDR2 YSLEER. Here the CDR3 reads CASSQDFDTDTQYF. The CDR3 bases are TGCGCCAGCAGCCAAGATTTCGACACAGATACGCAGTATTTT.

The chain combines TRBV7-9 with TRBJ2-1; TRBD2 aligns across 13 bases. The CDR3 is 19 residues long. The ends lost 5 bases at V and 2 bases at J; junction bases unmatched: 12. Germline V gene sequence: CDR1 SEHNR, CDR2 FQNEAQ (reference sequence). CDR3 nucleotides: TGTGCCAGCAGCCCCCGACTAGCGGGGGGCCTTAGGACCTACAATGAGCAGTTCTTC. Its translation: CASSPRLAGGLRTYNEQFF.

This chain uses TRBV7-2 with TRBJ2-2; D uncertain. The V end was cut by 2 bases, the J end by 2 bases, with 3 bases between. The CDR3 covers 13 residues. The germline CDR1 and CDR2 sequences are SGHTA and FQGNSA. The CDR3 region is CASSLFNTGELFF. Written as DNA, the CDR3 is TGTGCCAGCAGCTTATTTAACACCGGGGAGCTGTTTTTT.

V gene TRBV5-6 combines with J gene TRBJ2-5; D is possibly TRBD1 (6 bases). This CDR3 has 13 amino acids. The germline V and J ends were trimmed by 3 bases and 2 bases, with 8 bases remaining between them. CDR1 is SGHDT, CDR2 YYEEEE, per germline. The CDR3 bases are TGTGCCAGCAGCTATCAGGGGCAAGAGACCCAGTACTTC. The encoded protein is CASSYQGQETQYF.

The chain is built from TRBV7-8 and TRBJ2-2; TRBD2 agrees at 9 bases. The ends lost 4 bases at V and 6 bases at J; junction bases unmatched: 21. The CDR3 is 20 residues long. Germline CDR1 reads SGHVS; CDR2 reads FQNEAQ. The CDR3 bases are TGTGCCAGCAGCTCACTTATGGCGGGGGGGCGTCTGGATCCCCCCGGGGAGCTGTTTTTT. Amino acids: CASSSLMAGGRLDPPGELFF.

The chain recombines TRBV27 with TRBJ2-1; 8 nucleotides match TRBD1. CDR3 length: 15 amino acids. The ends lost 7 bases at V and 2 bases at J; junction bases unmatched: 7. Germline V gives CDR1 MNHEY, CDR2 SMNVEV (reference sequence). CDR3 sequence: CASTTGTGAYNEQFF. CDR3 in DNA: TGTGCCAGCACCACCGGGACAGGTGCCTACAATGAGCAGTTCTTC.

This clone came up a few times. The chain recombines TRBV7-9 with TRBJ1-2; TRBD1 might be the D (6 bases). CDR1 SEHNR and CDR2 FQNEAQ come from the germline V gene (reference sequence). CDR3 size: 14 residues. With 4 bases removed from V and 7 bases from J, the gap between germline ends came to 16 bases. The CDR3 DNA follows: TGTGCCAGCAGCTGGCGACAGGATTTATCTGGCTACACCTTC. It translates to CASSWRQDLSGYTF.

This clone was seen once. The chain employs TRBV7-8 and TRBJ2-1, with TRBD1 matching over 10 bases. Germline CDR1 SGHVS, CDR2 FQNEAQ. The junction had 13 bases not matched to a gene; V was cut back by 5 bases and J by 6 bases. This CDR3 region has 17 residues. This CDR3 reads CASSLGTGAGGGNEQFF. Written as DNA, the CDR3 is TGTGCCAGCAGCCTTGGGACAGGGGCCGGAGGGGGCAATGAGCAGTTCTTC.

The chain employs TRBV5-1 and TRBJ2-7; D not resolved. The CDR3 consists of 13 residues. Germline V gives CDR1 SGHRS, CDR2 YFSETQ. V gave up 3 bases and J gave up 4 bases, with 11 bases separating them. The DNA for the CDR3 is TGCGCCAGCAGCTCCCCCTCTGCTTACGAGCAGTACTTC. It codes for CASSSPSAYEQYF.

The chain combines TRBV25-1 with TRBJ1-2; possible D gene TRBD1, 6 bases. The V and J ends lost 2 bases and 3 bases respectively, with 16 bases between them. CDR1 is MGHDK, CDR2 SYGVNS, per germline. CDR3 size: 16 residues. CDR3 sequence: CASSELRTESYYGYTF. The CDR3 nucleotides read TGTGCCAGCAGTGAACTAAGGACAGAGTCTTACTATGGCTACACCTTC.

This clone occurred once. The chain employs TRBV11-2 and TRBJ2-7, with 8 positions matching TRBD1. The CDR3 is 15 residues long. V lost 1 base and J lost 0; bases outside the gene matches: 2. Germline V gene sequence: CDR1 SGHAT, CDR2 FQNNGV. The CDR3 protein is CASSLATGDSYEQYF. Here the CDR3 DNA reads TGTGCCAGCAGCTTAGCGACAGGGGACTCCTACGAGCAGTACTTC. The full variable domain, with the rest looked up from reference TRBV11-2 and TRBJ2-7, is EAGVAQSPRYKIIEKRQSVAFWCNPISGHATLYWYQQILGQGPKLLIQFQNNGVVDDSQLPKDRFSAERLKGVDSTLKIQPAKLEDSAVYLCASSLATGDSYEQYFGPGTRLTVT.

This CDR3 reads CASSEDSWGETQYF. CDR3 coding DNA: TGTGCCAGCAGTGAAGACTCCTGGGGGGAGACCCAGTACTTC. The chain carries TRBV2 and TRBJ2-5, with D perhaps assigned TRBD1 or TRBD2 (5 bases each). V was cut by 1 base and J by 5 bases, with 11 bases left in between. The germline V gene has CDR1 SNHLY and CDR2 FYNNEI. This CDR3 region has 14 residues.

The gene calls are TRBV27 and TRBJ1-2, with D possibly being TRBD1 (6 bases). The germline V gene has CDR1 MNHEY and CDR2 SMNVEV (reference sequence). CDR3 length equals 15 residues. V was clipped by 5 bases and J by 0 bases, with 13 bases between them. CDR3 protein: CASSPGRGTNYGYTF. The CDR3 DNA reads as TGTGCCAGCAGTCCCGGGAGGGGGACTAACTATGGCTACACCTTC.

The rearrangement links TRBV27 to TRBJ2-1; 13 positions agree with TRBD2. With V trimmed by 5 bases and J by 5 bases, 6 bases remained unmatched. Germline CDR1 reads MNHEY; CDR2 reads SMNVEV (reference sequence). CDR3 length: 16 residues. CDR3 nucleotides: TGTGCCAGCAGTCCAGGGACTAGCGGGATCCACAATGAGCAGTTCTTC. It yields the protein CASSPGTSGIHNEQFF.

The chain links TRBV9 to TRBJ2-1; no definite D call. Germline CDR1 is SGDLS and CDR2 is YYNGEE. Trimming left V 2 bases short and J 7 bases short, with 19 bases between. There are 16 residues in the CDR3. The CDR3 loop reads CASSVPQVYALNEQFF. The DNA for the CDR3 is TGTGCCAGCAGCGTCCCTCAGGTCTACGCCTTGAATGAGCAGTTCTTC.

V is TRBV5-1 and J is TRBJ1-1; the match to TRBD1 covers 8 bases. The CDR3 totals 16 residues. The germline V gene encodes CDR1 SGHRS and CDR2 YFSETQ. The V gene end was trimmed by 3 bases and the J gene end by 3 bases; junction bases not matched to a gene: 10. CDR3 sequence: CASSSDRERVYTEAFF. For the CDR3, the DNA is TGCGCCAGCAGCTCGGACAGGGAAAGGGTTTACACTGAAGCTTTCTTT.

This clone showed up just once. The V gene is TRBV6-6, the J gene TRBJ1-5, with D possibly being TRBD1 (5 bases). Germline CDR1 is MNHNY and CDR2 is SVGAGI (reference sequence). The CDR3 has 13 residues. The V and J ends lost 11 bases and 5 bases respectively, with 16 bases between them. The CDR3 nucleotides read TGTGCCTCCCCGGGACGAAAATATCAGCCCCAGCATTTT. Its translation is CASPGRKYQPQHF.

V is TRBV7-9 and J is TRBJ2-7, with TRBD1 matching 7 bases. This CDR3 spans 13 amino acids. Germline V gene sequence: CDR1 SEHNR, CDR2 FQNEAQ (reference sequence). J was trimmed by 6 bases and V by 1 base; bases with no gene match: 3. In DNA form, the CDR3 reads TGTGCCAGCAGCTTAGGTCAGGGGGTCGAGCAGTACTTC. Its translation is CASSLGQGVEQYF.

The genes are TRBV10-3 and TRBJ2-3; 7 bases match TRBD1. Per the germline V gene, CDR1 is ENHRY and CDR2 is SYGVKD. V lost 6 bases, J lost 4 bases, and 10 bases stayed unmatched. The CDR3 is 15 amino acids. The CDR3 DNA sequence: TGTGCCATCAGGACCGGGACAGTGGCGCCAGATACGCAGTATTTT. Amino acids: CAIRTGTVAPDTQYF.

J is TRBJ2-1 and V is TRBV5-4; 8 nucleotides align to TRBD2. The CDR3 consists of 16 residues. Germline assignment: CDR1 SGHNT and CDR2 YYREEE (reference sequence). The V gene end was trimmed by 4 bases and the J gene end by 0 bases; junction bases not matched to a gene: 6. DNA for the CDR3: TGTGCCAGCAGCCCGGCGGGGGGTAGCTCCTACAATGAGCAGTTCTTC. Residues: CASSPAGGSSYNEQFF.